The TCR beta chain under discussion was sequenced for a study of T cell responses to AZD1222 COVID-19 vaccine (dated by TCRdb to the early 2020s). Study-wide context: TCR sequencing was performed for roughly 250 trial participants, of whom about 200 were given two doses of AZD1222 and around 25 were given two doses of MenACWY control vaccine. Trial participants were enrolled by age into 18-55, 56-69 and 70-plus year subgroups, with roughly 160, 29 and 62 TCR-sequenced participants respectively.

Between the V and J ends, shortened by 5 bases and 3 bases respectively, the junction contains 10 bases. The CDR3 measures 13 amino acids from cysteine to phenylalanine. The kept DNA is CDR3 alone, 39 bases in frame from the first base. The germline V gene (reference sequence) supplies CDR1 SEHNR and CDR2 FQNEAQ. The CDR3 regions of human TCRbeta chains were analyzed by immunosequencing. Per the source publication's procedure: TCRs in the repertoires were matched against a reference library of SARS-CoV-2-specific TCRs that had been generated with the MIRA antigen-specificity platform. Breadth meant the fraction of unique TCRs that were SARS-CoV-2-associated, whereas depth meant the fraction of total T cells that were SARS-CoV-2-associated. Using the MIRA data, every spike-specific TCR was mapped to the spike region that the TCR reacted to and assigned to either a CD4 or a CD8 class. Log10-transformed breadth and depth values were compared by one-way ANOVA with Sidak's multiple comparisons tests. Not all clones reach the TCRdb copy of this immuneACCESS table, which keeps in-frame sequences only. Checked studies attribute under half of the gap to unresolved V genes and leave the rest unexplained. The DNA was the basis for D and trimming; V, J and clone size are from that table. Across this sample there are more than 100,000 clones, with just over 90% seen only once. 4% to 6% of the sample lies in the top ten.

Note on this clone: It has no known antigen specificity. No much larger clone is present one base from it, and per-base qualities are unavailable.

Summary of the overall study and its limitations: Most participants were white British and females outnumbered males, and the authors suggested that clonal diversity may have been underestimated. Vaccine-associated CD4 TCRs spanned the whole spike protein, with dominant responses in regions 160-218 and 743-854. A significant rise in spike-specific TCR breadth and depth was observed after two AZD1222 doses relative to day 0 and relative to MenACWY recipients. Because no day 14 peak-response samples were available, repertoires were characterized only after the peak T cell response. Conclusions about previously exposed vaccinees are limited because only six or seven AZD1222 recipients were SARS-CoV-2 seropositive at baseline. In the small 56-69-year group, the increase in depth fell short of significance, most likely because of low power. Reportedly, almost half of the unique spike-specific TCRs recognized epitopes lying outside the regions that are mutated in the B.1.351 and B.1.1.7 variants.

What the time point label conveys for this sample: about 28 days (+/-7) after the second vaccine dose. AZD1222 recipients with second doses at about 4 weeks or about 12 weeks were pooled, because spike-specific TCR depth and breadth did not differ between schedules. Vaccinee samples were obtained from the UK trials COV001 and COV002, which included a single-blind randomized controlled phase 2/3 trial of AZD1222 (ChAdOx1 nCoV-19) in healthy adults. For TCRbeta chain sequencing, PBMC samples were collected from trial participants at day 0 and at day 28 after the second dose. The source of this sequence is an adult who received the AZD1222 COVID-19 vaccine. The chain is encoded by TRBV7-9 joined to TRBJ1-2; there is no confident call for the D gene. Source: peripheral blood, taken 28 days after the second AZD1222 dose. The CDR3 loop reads CASSPPGDYGYTF. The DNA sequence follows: TGTGCCAGCAGCCCACCGGGTGACTATGGCTACACCTTC.